Following are 10 T cell receptor beta chains from one sample sequenced in a study of response to subunit inactivated influenza vaccine. MiXCR, run by TCRdb on the RT-PCR reads, gives a single entry per CDR3 protein. The sample comprises 500,000 to 600,000 distinct CDR3 sequences, roughly 12% of which are singletons, and 11% rests with the top ten. The same specimen was also included in a second study, on T cells expressing NK-cell markers. That source adds: TCR beta cDNA was made by 5'RACE template switching with UMIs.

Source: PBMCs from blood, taken on the day of vaccination. The receptors shown here come from a man in his fifties or sixties who received an inactivated influenza vaccine.

This clonotype was seen a handful of times. The V and J genes are TRBV28 and TRBJ1-1; no reliable D call. The CDR3 has 15 amino acids. Germline values: CDR1 MDHEN, CDR2 SYDVKM. The V gene lost 4 bases and the J gene lost 1 base, with 13 bases spanning the gap. Here the CDR3 DNA reads TGTGCCAGCAGTTATGACGCTTTGGCGAACACTGAAGCTTTCTTT. Residues: CASSYDALANTEAFF.

This clonotype was observed a handful of times. Written as DNA, the CDR3 is TGTGCCAGCAGCCAATCCCTAGTTGCAGTGGAGTTCTTC. Protein: CASSQSLVAVEFF. The genes are TRBV14 and TRBJ2-1; D unclear. This CDR3 comprises 13 residues. Germline V gives CDR1 SGHDN, CDR2 FVKESK. The ends were cut back, 2 bases at V and 14 bases at J, with 16 bases in the middle.

Remarks on this clonotype: The junction shows a germline mismatch at one end, possibly a read error. CDR3 DNA sequence: TGTGCCACCAGTCATCCAGGGGGCCATCAGCCCCAGCATTTT. This translates into CATSHPGGHQPQHF. V gene TRBV10-3 combines with J gene TRBJ1-5; 8 bases map to TRBD1. Germline CDR1 ENHRY, CDR2 SYGVKD. CDR3 length equals 14 residues.

This clonotype was picked up many times. The V gene is TRBV6-5, the J gene TRBJ1-1, with TRBD1 matching 7 bases. The germline gives CDR1 MNHEY, CDR2 SVGAGI. V was pared by 5 bases and J by 4 bases, with 13 bases of the junction left unmatched. This CDR3 contains 16 residues. CDR3 residues: CASSLQGTGGGTEAFF. The CDR3, as DNA: TGTGCCAGCAGTCTACAGGGGACGGGGGGAGGCACTGAAGCTTTCTTT.

The sample holds many counts of this clonotype. The chain recombines TRBV4-1 with TRBJ2-4; either TRBD1 or TRBD2 may fit D (6 bases each). Germline-derived CDR1 and CDR2 are MGHRA and YSYEKL. The CDR3 totals 14 residues. V lost 2 bases to trimming and J lost 7 bases, with 12 bases between them. The CDR3 DNA reads as TGCGCCAGCAGCCAACCTCAGGGGAGGAACATTCAGTACTTC. Residues: CASSQPQGRNIQYF.

The chain couples TRBV7-9 to TRBJ2-1; perhaps TRBD2 as D (6 bases). CDR1 SEHNR and CDR2 FQNEAQ come from the germline V gene (reference sequence). The CDR3 extends over 13 amino acids. V was shortened by 6 bases and J by 10 bases, with 16 bases between the two germline ends. The CDR3 loop is CASSSPGGGEQFF. The CDR3 DNA follows: TGTGCCAGCAGTTCCCCAGGAGGAGGGGAGCAGTTCTTC.

The chain recombines TRBV11-2 with TRBJ1-2; D might be TRBD1 (6 bases). Germline CDR1 reads SGHAT; CDR2 reads FQNNGV. V lost 8 bases and J 11 bases, leaving 21 bases between the germline ends. This CDR3 spans 13 amino acids. In DNA form, the CDR3 reads TGTGCCAGCGGCGATACAGGGTTTTTTGATTACACCTTC. This translates into CASGDTGFFDYTF.

V usage is TRBV29-1 and J usage is TRBJ2-5; 11 bases agree with TRBD2. The germline CDR1 and CDR2 sequences are SQVTM and ANQGSEA. The V gene end was trimmed by 3 bases and the J gene end by 6 bases; junction bases not matched to a gene: 15. This CDR3 spans 17 amino acids. The CDR3 is CSVDKSALAGGIKTQYF. CDR3 DNA: TGCAGCGTTGACAAATCTGCTCTAGCGGGGGGAATAAAGACCCAGTACTTC.

The sample holds a few counts of this clonotype. The chain uses TRBV6-2 or TRBV6-3 and TRBJ2-1; D is unclear. The germline gives CDR1 MNHEY, CDR2 SVGEGT. The CDR3 has 13 residues. V dropped 3 bases and J dropped 4 bases, with 7 bases sitting between them. The CDR3 DNA is TGTGCCAGCAGTTATCGGCAGTACAATGAGCAGTTCTTC. It codes for CASSYRQYNEQFF.

Only a few counts were recorded for this clonotype. V is TRBV5-1 and J is TRBJ2-5; D not resolved. This CDR3 is 12 amino acids long. The V end was cut by 1 base, the J end by 5 bases, with 6 bases between. The germline CDR1 and CDR2 sequences are SGHRS and YFSETQ. CDR3 in amino acids: CASSLFGETQYF. The CDR3 nucleotides read TGCGCCAGCAGCTTGTTTGGTGAGACCCAGTACTTC.